These T cell receptor beta chains were read from a single sample in a study of cytomegalovirus exposure and HLA in healthy donors. Some clones are missing from TCRdb's copy, which holds only in-frame ones; the method was immunoSEQ multiplex PCR. This table holds fewer than 250,000 clones, approximately 87% found once. The sequenced sample consisted of PBMCs. The source of these receptors is a woman under 30 in good health and CMV-seronegative. The CDR3 runs from the conserved cysteine through the conserved F or W. The order of the fields is clone size, J gene, V gene, D gene, CDR3 protein, CDR3 DNA. D genes are given only for firm matches. A row's size may be missing; if present it is once, few, many or a size class.

few,TRBJ1-2,TRBV19,TRBD1,CASQMDRGYGYTF,TGTGCCAGTCAGATGGACAGGGGGTATGGCTACACCTTC
once,TRBJ2-7,TRBV27,TRBD1,CASSFLGQGEEQYF,TGTGCCAGCAGTTTTTTGGGACAGGGGGAAGAGCAGTACTTC
-,TRBJ2-7,TRBV4-1,TRBD2,CASSRLAGGSYEQYF,TGCGCCAGCAGCCGCCTAGCGGGGGGGTCCTACGAGCAGTACTTC
-,TRBJ1-1,TRBV30,-,CAWSRPGTGSEAFF,TGTGCCTGGAGTCGCCCCGGGACGGGGTCTGAAGCTTTCTTT
-,TRBJ2-1,TRBV11-1,TRBD1,CASSSAGGIDEQFF,TGTGCCAGCAGCTCTGCAGGGGGCATAGATGAGCAGTTCTTC
-,TRBJ1-5,TRBV18,-,CASSPLAAGGNQPQHF,TGTGCCAGCTCACCACTAGCGGCGGGTGGCAATCAGCCCCAGCATTTT
-,TRBJ2-5,TRBV5-4,-,CASSDGGRTQYF,TGTGCCAGCTCGGACGGAGGACGGACCCAGTACTTC
-,TRBJ2-7,TRBV11-3,-,CASSHRASYEQYF,TGTGCCAGCAGCCACAGGGCATCCTACGAGCAGTACTTC
-,TRBJ2-5,TRBV20-1,-,CSARWETQYF,TGCAGTGCCCGATGGGAGACCCAGTACTTC
-,TRBJ1-1,TRBV30,-,CAGRSPPTNTEAFF,TGTGCCGGTAGATCCCCCCCAACGAACACTGAAGCTTTCTTT
few,TRBJ1-5,TRBV2,TRBD1,CASTRQGASQPQHF,TGTGCCAGCACCAGACAGGGGGCTAGTCAGCCCCAGCATTTT
-,TRBJ2-1,TRBV7-6,-,CASSLARGNEQFF,TGTGCCAGCAGCTTAGCACGGGGCAATGAGCAGTTCTTC
once,TRBJ2-2,TRBV25-1,-,CASSEVAANTGELFF,TGTGCCAGCAGTGAAGTAGCGGCGAACACCGGGGAGCTGTTTTTT
-,TRBJ2-7,TRBV10-2,-,CASSESSRYEQYF,TGCGCCAGCAGTGAAAGCAGCCGCTACGAGCAGTACTTC
-,TRBJ2-7,TRBV5-1,-,CASSSTSAVNTYEQYF,TGCGCCAGCAGCTCAACTTCAGCGGTAAATACCTACGAGCAGTACTTC
-,TRBJ2-1,TRBV30,-,CAWTDHNEQFF,TGTGCCTGGACGGATCACAATGAGCAGTTCTTC
-,TRBJ1-2,TRBV11-2,-,CASSLDRRTGLNGYTF,TGTGCCAGCAGCTTAGATCGTCGGACGGGGCTGAATGGCTACACCTTC
-,TRBJ1-6,TRBV2,TRBD1,CASSADRVGSPLHF,TGTGCCAGCAGTGCAGACAGGGTCGGTTCACCCCTCCACTTT
-,TRBJ2-6,TRBV5-4,-,CASRRGAAGANVLTF,TGTGCCAGCAGACGGGGGGCAGCTGGGGCCAACGTCCTGACTTTC
-,TRBJ2-1,TRBV5-1,TRBD2,CASSPAGGSYNEQFF,TGCGCCAGCAGCCCAGCGGGGGGATCATACAATGAGCAGTTCTTC
few,TRBJ2-3,TRBV7-3,TRBD2,CASSLTSGTDTQYF,TGTGCCAGCAGCTTAACTAGCGGGACAGATACGCAGTATTTT
-,TRBJ1-4,TRBV9,TRBD1,CASSVSGGQDNEKLFF,TGTGCCAGCAGCGTGTCCGGGGGACAGGATAATGAAAAACTGTTTTTT
-,TRBJ2-5,TRBV9,-,CASSPPGLSQETQYF,TGTGCCAGCAGCCCCCCCGGACTCAGCCAAGAGACCCAGTACTTC
-,TRBJ2-1,TRBV18,TRBD2,CASSPGTSGSNEQFF,TGTGCCAGCTCACCCGGGACTAGCGGCAGCAATGAGCAGTTCTTC
-,TRBJ1-5,TRBV28,-,CASSLSWGRLEDQPQHF,TGTGCCAGCAGTTTATCCTGGGGCAGGTTGGAGGATCAGCCCCAGCATTTT
-,TRBJ2-1,TRBV27,TRBD2,CASSPGLAGENEQFF,TGTGCCAGCAGTCCGGGACTAGCGGGAGAGAATGAGCAGTTCTTC